The sequence of this T cell receptor beta chain was determined in a study of blood T cell repertoires in COVID-19. Across the study: COVID-19 samples, acute and convalescent, were from the United States, Italy and Spain. PBMCs, B-cell-depleted T cells, or T cells provided the cDNA or gDNA that made up the material.

Enrolment of Seattle patients took place during active infection, and they were followed longitudinally. The germline V gene has CDR1 MNHEY and CDR2 SVGAGI. Trimming pared 6 bases from V and 5 bases from J, leaving 13 bases between. CDR3 length: 13 amino acids. The table came from immunoSEQ multiplex PCR; TCRdb's copy has only in-frame clones and leaves some out. The table shows approximately 140,000 clones, with about 83% occurring only once. The clonotype was recovered from a man aged 25 to 45 with COVID-19, enrolled during active disease. This sequence joins TRBV6-5 and TRBJ1-1, with D possibly TRBD1 on 5 matching bases. What was sequenced was peripheral blood. CDR3 sequence reads: CASSPRAGTEAFF. CDR3 bases: TGTGCCAGCAGCCCAAGGGCAGGGACTGAAGCTTTCTTT.